Below, 30 T cell receptor beta chains from the same sample are listed, as sequenced in a study of cytotoxic CD8 clonotypes in ibrutinib-treated CLL. Data came from immunoSEQ multiplex PCR; TCRdb stores just in-frame clones and leaves some out. The data contain roughly 170,000 clones, under 90% of them singletons. Material: PBMCs, obtained after 24 months of ibrutinib treatment. These receptors were taken from a human donor with chronic lymphocytic leukemia.

The V and J genes are TRBV5-1 and TRBJ2-3, with D possibly TRBD2 on 5 matching bases. Trimming took 4 bases from V and 5 from J, leaving 20 bases between them. The germline gives CDR1 SGHRS, CDR2 YFSETQ. The CDR3 has 16 amino acids. This CDR3 is CASSPMSIATGDTQYF. In DNA, the CDR3 is TGCGCCAGCAGCCCTATGTCGATAGCGACGGGAGATACGCAGTATTTT. Filled out from reference TRBV5-1 and TRBJ2-3, the complete variable domain reads KAGVTQTPRYLIKTRGQQVTLSCSPISGHRSVSWYQQTPGQGLQFLFEYFSETQRNKGNFPGRFSGRQFSNSRSEMNVSTLELGDSALYLCASSPMSIATGDTQYFGPGTRLTVL.

Points on this clone: The junction shows a germline mismatch at one end, possibly a read error. The chain's CDR3 is CASSLSGGFYNSPPHF. CDR3 bases: TGTGCCAGCAGTTTATCGGGGGGCTTCTATAATTCACCCCCCCACTTT. V usage is TRBV27 and J usage is TRBJ1-6; D may be TRBD1 (6 bases). This CDR3 comprises 16 residues. Germline V gives CDR1 MNHEY, CDR2 SMNVEV (reference sequence).

The chain links TRBV9 to TRBJ2-5; D not resolved. Trimming took off 2 bases at V and 4 bases at J, with 12 bases between the two ends. Per germline, CDR1 SGDLS and CDR2 YYNGEE. The CDR3 is made up of 14 amino acids. The CDR3 bases are TGTGCCAGCAGCGTCGGGCCTCAACCAGAGACCCAGTACTTC. This gives the protein CASSVGPQPETQYF.

The chain recombines TRBV7-2 with TRBJ2-7, with a possible D match to TRBD2 (6 bases). V lost 7 bases and J lost 2, with 6 bases in between. The germline CDR1 and CDR2 sequences are SGHTA and FQGNSA. The CDR3 spans 11 residues. This CDR3 reads CASTSAYEQYF. CDR3 DNA sequence: TGTGCCAGCACTAGCGCCTACGAGCAGTACTTC.

This clone has a single count. The chain carries TRBV29-1 and TRBJ2-5; D not resolved. The germline V gene encodes CDR1 SQVTM and CDR2 ANQGSEA. The CDR3 sequence is 12 residues long. Trimming removed 0 bases from V and 2 bases from J, with 4 bases in between. DNA of the CDR3: TGCAGCGTTGAAGAGACGCAAGAGACCCAGTACTTC. Translated, it gives CSVEETQETQYF.

The chain uses TRBV14 and TRBJ2-1; D perhaps matches TRBD1 (6 bases). Deletions cut 4 bases from V and 5 bases from J, with 12 bases between. The CDR3 consists of 14 residues. Germline CDR1 reads SGHDN; CDR2 reads FVKESK. Here the CDR3 reads CASSLQGTHNEQFF. Here the CDR3 DNA reads TGTGCCAGCAGCCTGCAGGGGACCCACAATGAGCAGTTCTTC.

The V call is TRBV9, the J call TRBJ2-3; D remains unclear. Germline CDR1 SGDLS, CDR2 YYNGEE. The CDR3 loop spans 15 amino acids. The V and J ends lost 0 bases and 2 bases respectively, with 10 bases between them. CDR3 nucleotide sequence: TGTGCCAGCAGCGTAGCTCTAAATCCCACAGATACGCAGTATTTT. This encodes CASSVALNPTDTQYF.

The chain recombines TRBV7-9 with TRBJ1-2; no clear D gene. V was trimmed by 1 base and J by 8 bases, leaving 8 bases between them. CDR1 is SEHNR and CDR2 is FQNEAQ in the germline V gene (reference sequence). The CDR3 totals 12 residues. In nucleotides, the CDR3 is TGTGCCAGCAGCTTAGAACAGAGAGGCTACACCTTC. It translates to CASSLEQRGYTF.

The V and J genes are TRBV7-8 and TRBJ2-2; unclear D gene. CDR1 is SGHVS, CDR2 FQNEAQ, per germline. V was trimmed by 6 bases and J by 6 bases, leaving 11 bases between them. The CDR3 is 13 amino acids. The CDR3 DNA reads TGTGCCAGCAGGCCACCCCTGCCCGGGGAGCTGTTTTTT. It encodes CASRPPLPGELFF.

The genes are TRBV7-9 and TRBJ1-4; perhaps TRBD1 as D (6 bases). Trimming took off 2 bases at V and 8 bases at J, with 15 bases between the two ends. In germline, CDR1 is SEHNR, CDR2 FQNEAQ (reference sequence). CDR3 size: 15 residues. CDR3 region: CASSLIYREGEKLFF. The CDR3 region has the DNA TGTGCCAGCAGCTTAATCTACAGGGAAGGAGAAAAACTGTTTTTT.

This clone has only one observation. The V and J genes are TRBV7-3 and TRBJ2-5, with 7 nucleotides matching TRBD2. CDR1 and CDR2 from the germline V gene are SGHTA and FQGTGA. J was trimmed by 4 bases and V by 0 bases; bases with no gene match: 2. The CDR3 is 14 amino acids. The chain's CDR3 is CASSLTASGETQYF. The DNA of the CDR3 is TGTGCCAGCAGCTTAACCGCTAGCGGAGAGACCCAGTACTTC.

This chain connects TRBV30 to TRBJ1-3, with D unclear. V was pared by 0 bases and J by 14 bases, with 11 bases between. The germline CDR1 and CDR2 sequences are GTSNPN and SVGIG (reference sequence). CDR3 length: 11 residues. Written as DNA, the CDR3 is TGTGCCTGGAGTGTTCGAAATGTTGTATATTTT. This sequence encodes CAWSVRNVVYF. The full variable domain, rest sourced from reference TRBV30 and TRBJ1-3, is SQTIHQWPATLVQPVGSPLSLECTVEGTSNPNLYWYRQAAGRGLQLLFYSVGIGQISSEVPQNLSASRPQDRQFILSSKKLLLSDSGFYLCAWSVRNVVYFGEGSWLTVV.

This clone was observed a few times. The chain couples TRBV5-1 to TRBJ1-1; 7 positions agree with TRBD1. Germline CDR1 is SGHRS and CDR2 is YFSETQ. After removal of 4 bases from V and 2 bases from J, the junction contained 8 bases not matched to a gene. The CDR3 runs 15 residues. The CDR3 DNA is TGCGCCAGCAGCCCAGTAACAGGGGTCAACACTGAAGCTTTCTTT. It is translated as CASSPVTGVNTEAFF.

There are a few counts of this clone. The rearrangement links TRBV2 to TRBJ1-2; D uncertain. Deletions cut 7 bases from V and 5 bases from J, with 5 bases between. The CDR3 covers 10 residues. CDR1 is SNHLY and CDR2 is FYNNEI in the germline V gene. CDR3 region: CASNTYGYTF. The CDR3 DNA reads TGTGCCAGCAATACGTATGGCTACACCTTC. Full variable domain (remainder filled in from reference TRBV2 and TRBJ1-2): EPEVTQTPSHQVTQMGQEVILRCVPISNHLYFYWYRQILGQKVEFLVSFYNNEISEKSEIFDDQFSVERPDGSNFTLKIRSTKLEDSAMYFCASNTYGYTFGSGTRLTVV.

The gene calls are TRBV7-2 and TRBJ2-3, with D uncertain. The CDR3 is made up of 13 amino acids. V shed 5 bases and J shed 0 bases, with 6 bases lying between them. Germline V CDR1 and CDR2: SGHTA, FQGNSA. This chain's CDR3 is CASSPYSTDTQYF. The CDR3 bases are TGTGCCAGCAGCCCTTACAGCACAGATACGCAGTATTTT.

This chain connects TRBV15 to TRBJ2-4, with D uncertain. The CDR3 totals 15 residues. V lost 0 bases to trimming and J lost 1 base, with 7 bases between them. Germline V lookup: CDR1 LNHNV, CDR2 YYDKDF (reference sequence). The CDR3 bases are TGTGCCACCAGCAGAGATGTGGGGGCCAAAAACATTCAGTACTTC. It codes for CATSRDVGAKNIQYF.

This clone has only one observation. V gene TRBV5-1 combines with J gene TRBJ2-1, with TRBD2 identical over 7 bases. Losses at the gene ends were 0 bases for V and 6 bases for J; bases not matched to a gene: 15. The CDR3 spans 18 residues. Germline lookup yields CDR1 SGHRS and CDR2 YFSETQ. The DNA for the CDR3 is TGCGCCAGCAGCTTGGCTTTGTTAAGGGCGGGAGTGGGCAATGAGCAGTTCTTC. Residues: CASSLALLRAGVGNEQFF.

V and J are TRBV4-1 and TRBJ2-2; 10 bases match TRBD2. The V gene end was trimmed by 1 base and the J gene end by 5 bases; junction bases not matched to a gene: 13. Germline CDR1 and CDR2: MGHRA and YSYEKL. The CDR3 runs 19 residues. The CDR3 reads CASSQVGVSGGPSTGELFF. DNA for the CDR3: TGCGCCAGCAGCCAAGTAGGGGTTAGCGGGGGGCCGAGTACCGGGGAGCTGTTTTTT.

This chain uses TRBV19 with TRBJ2-7, with D possibly matching TRBD1 (6 bases). Germline V gene data show CDR1 as LNHDA and CDR2 as SQIVND (reference sequence). CDR3 length: 14 residues. Trimming shortened V by 0 bases and J by 3 bases, and 9 bases separated the two germline ends. The DNA for the CDR3 is TGTGCCAGTAGTATAGATCGCAGGGGCTACGAGCAGTACTTC. The encoded protein is CASSIDRRGYEQYF.

V and J are TRBV30 and TRBJ1-1, with D uncertain. The CDR3 contains 12 residues. Trimming took off 4 bases at V and 4 bases at J, with 10 bases between the two ends. The germline CDR1 and CDR2 sequences are GTSNPN and SVGIG (reference sequence). The CDR3 protein is CAWTLAFTEAFF. The CDR3 nucleotides read TGTGCCTGGACATTGGCTTTCACTGAAGCTTTCTTT.

The chain combines TRBV11-3 with TRBJ2-7; D is tentatively TRBD1 or TRBD2 (5 bases each). Trimming removed 5 bases from V and 4 bases from J, with 15 bases in between. CDR1 SGHNT and CDR2 YENEEA come from the germline V gene. The CDR3 contains 14 residues. The CDR3 DNA is TGTGCCAGCAGCCCCCCGGGACCACGGTACGAGCAGTACTTC. It encodes CASSPPGPRYEQYF.

This rearrangement joins TRBV30 to TRBJ2-5; D gene uncertain. The CDR3 runs to 12 residues. The germline V gene encodes CDR1 GTSNPN and CDR2 SVGIG (reference sequence). Trimming took 0 bases from V and 2 from J, leaving 4 bases between them. CDR3 sequence: CAWSVQQETQYF. CDR3 nucleotides: TGTGCCTGGAGTGTACAGCAAGAGACCCAGTACTTC.

The V call is TRBV7-2, the J call TRBJ2-5, with a tentative D call TRBD1 (5 bases). The CDR3 extends over 15 amino acids. V was cut by 0 bases and J by 5 bases, with 13 bases left in between. Looked up from germline, CDR1 is SGHTA and CDR2 is FQGNSA. CDR3 residues: CASSLAGVLRETQYF. CDR3 nucleotides: TGTGCCAGCAGCTTAGCAGGGGTCCTCAGGGAGACCCAGTACTTC.

V gene TRBV28 combines with J gene TRBJ1-4, with a possible D match to TRBD1 (5 bases). V was cut by 5 bases and J by 5 bases, with 12 bases left in between. Germline values: CDR1 MDHEN, CDR2 SYDVKM. CDR3 length equals 14 residues. CDR3 nucleotide sequence: TGTGCCAGCAGTACGAGACAGCAGAATGAAAAACTGTTTTTT. Translation: CASSTRQQNEKLFF.

The chain is built from TRBV29-1 and TRBJ1-1, with D hard to call. The CDR3 extends over 14 amino acids. CDR1 SQVTM and CDR2 ANQGSEA come from the germline V gene. Trimming stripped 0 bases from V and 1 base from J, with 9 bases between. The CDR3, as DNA: TGCAGCGTTGAAGAACAGACTTCGAACACTGAAGCTTTCTTT. Encoded protein: CSVEEQTSNTEAFF.

The chain carries TRBV5-4 and TRBJ2-7; 9 bases fit TRBD2. Losses at the gene ends were 1 base for V and 0 bases for J; bases not matched to a gene: 8. This CDR3 has 17 amino acids. Germline lookup yields CDR1 SGHNT and CDR2 YYREEE (reference sequence). DNA for the CDR3: TGTGCCAGCAGCTTGTTAAAGGCTAGCGGGACCTCCTACGAGCAGTACTTC. It codes for CASSLLKASGTSYEQYF.

The chain is built from TRBV6-6 and TRBJ2-1; unclear D gene. Germline V gene sequence: CDR1 MNHNY, CDR2 SVGAGI (reference sequence). The V gene lost 4 bases and the J gene lost 10 bases, with 8 bases spanning the gap. The CDR3 totals 11 residues. CDR3 sequence: CASSSGPEQFF. In DNA form, the CDR3 reads TGTGCCAGCAGTTCAGGTCCCGAGCAGTTCTTC.

CDR3 DNA sequence: TGTGCCAGCAGTGAAATCGGGGCTTTGAACACTGAAGCTTTCTTT. It is translated as CASSEIGALNTEAFF. This rearrangement joins TRBV2 to TRBJ1-1, with D tentatively TRBD1 (5 bases). CDR1 is SNHLY and CDR2 is FYNNEI in the germline V gene. This CDR3 has 15 amino acids. The V end was cut by 2 bases, the J end by 0 bases, with 10 bases between.

A note on this clone: The conserved phenylalanine or tryptophan normally closing the CDR3 is absent here, so this likely arose from a read error. The chain joins TRBV10-3 to TRBJ2-3, with a weak D call TRBD1 (7 bases). CDR3 size: 14 residues. Germline V gives CDR1 ENHRY, CDR2 SYGVKD. V was clipped by 6 bases and J by 2 bases, with 12 bases between them. Here the CDR3 reads CAISRGAHTDTQYS. DNA of the CDR3: TGTGCCATCAGCAGGGGGGCGCACACAGATACGCAGTATTCT.

The V call is TRBV9, the J call TRBJ1-1; TRBD1 matches at 7 bases. V dropped 4 bases and J dropped 3; count of bases not matched to a gene: 18. Germline V gene lookup returns CDR1 SGDLS and CDR2 YYNGEE. The CDR3 contains 18 residues. Written as DNA, the CDR3 is TGTGCCAGCAGCCCTAGTAGGGCAGGGGGGCAGCTGTACACTGAAGCTTTCTTT. Translated, it gives CASSPSRAGGQLYTEAFF.